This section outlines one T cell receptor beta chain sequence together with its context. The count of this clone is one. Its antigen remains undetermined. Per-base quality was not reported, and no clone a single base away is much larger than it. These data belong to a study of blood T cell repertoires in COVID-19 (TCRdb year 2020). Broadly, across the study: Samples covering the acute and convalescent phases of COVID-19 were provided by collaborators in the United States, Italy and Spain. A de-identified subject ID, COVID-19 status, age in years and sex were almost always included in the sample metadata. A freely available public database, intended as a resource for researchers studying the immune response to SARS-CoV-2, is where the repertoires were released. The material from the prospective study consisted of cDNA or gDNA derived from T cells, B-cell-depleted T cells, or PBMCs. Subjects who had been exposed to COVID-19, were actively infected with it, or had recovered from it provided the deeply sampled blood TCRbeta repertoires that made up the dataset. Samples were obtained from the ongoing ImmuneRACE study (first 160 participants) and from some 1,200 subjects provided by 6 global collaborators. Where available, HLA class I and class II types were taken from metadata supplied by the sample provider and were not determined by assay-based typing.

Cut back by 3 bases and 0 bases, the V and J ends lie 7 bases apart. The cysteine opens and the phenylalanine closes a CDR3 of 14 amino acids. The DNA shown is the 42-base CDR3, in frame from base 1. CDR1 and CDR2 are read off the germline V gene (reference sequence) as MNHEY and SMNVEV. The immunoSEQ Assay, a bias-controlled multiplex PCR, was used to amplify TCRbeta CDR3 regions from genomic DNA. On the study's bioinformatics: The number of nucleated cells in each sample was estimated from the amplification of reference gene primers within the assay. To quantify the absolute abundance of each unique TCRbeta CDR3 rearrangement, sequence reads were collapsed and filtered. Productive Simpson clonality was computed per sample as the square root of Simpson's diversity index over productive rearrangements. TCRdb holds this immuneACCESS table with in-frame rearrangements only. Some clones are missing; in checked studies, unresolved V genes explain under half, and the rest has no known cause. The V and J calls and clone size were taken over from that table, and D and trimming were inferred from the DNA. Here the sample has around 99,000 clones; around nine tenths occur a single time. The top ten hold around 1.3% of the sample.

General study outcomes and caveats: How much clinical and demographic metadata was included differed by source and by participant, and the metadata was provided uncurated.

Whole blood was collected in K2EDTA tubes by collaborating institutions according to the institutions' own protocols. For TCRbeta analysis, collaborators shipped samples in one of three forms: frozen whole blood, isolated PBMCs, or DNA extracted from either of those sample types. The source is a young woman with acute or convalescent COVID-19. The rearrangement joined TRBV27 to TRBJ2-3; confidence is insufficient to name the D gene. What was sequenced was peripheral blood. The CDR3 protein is CASSLFQSTDTQYF. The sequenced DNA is TGTGCCAGCAGTTTGTTCCAGAGCACAGATACGCAGTATTTT.